Presented here are 21 T cell receptor beta chains from one specimen sequenced in a study of blood T cell repertoires in COVID-19. Clones were read by immunoSEQ multiplex PCR, and TCRdb kept only the in-frame ones, dropping some. Among 55,000 to 80,000 clones listed, approximately 83% were seen once. Sequenced sample: peripheral blood. The receptor source for this set is a human donor in a cohort sampled during active COVID-19.

The V gene is TRBV19, the J gene TRBJ2-7; D perhaps matches TRBD1 (6 bases). Germline V gene lookup returns CDR1 LNHDA and CDR2 SQIVND (reference sequence). This CDR3 is 14 amino acids long. V lost 7 bases and J 5 bases, leaving 18 bases between the germline ends. The CDR3: CASKKGDLLDEQYF. The CDR3 DNA reads as TGTGCCAGTAAGAAGGGGGATCTACTGGACGAGCAGTACTTC. Complete variable domain (other parts from reference TRBV19 and TRBJ2-7): DGGITQSPKYLFRKEGQNVTLSCEQNLNHDAMYWYRQDPGQGLRLIYYSQIVNDFQKGDIAEGYSVSREKKESFPLTVTSAQKNPTAFYLCASKKGDLLDEQYFGPGTRLTVT.

This chain links TRBV5-1 with TRBJ1-1, with TRBD1 matching over 8 bases. The CDR3 runs to 14 residues. The germline V gene has CDR1 SGHRS and CDR2 YFSETQ. The V and J ends lost 4 bases and 1 base, in that order; junction bases with no gene match: 3. CDR3 nucleotide sequence: TGCGCCAGCAGCCCGGGGACAGGGAACACTGAAGCTTTCTTT. Translated: CASSPGTGNTEAFF.

The J gene is TRBJ2-1, the V gene TRBV5-1; no reliable D call. V lost 0 bases and J 6 bases, leaving 7 bases between the germline ends. CDR1 is SGHRS and CDR2 is YFSETQ in the germline V gene. This CDR3 has 13 residues. CDR3 in DNA: TGCGCCAGCAGCTTGGGCCAAGCCAATGAGCAGTTCTTC. Translating it yields CASSLGQANEQFF.

The V gene is TRBV5-5, the J gene TRBJ2-1; TRBD2 aligns across 9 bases. The CDR3 covers 17 residues. After removal of 0 bases from V and 1 base from J, the junction contained 5 bases not matched to a gene. The germline CDR1 and CDR2 sequences are SGHKS and YYEKEE (reference sequence). CDR3 nucleotides: TGTGCCAGCAGCTTGGGCGGGGGGGCGTATTCCTACAATGAGCAGTTCTTC. Its translation: CASSLGGGAYSYNEQFF.

This clone has only a few counts. This chain uses TRBV12-1 with TRBJ2-7; the table's D gene call, TRBD2, was not cross checked with the DNA. TRBV12-1 is flagged as a pseudogene. The CDR3 has 11 amino acids. The CDR3 is CASSSGLEQYF. As DNA, the CDR3 is TGTGCCAGCAGCTCGGGACTCGAGCAGTACTTC.

This clone was seen just once. The chain has TRBV5-1 and TRBJ2-7; 7 bases align to TRBD1. The CDR3 covers 14 residues. Germline V lookup: CDR1 SGHRS, CDR2 YFSETQ. V lost 4 bases to trimming and J lost 6 bases; unmatched junction nucleotides: 10. The CDR3 sequence is CASSPGQPRGEQYF. DNA for the CDR3: TGCGCCAGCAGCCCGGGACAGCCCCGGGGCGAGCAGTACTTC.

The chain's CDR3 is CAWSVAHPLTDAYEQYF. The CDR3 DNA sequence: TGTGCCTGGAGTGTAGCCCACCCCCTGACTGATGCCTACGAGCAGTACTTC. V gene TRBV30 combines with J gene TRBJ2-7, with D uncertain. The CDR3 has 17 amino acids. The germline V gene encodes CDR1 GTSNPN and CDR2 SVGIG (reference sequence). Trimming took 0 bases from V and 2 from J, leaving 20 bases between them.

This clone occurred a few times. This chain's CDR3 is CASSPVSYNSPLHF. As DNA, the CDR3 is TGCGCCAGCAGCCCCGTGAGCTATAATTCACCCCTCCACTTT. The genes are TRBV4-1 and TRBJ1-6; D remains unclear. Germline CDR1 reads MGHRA; CDR2 reads YSYEKL. V was pared by 4 bases and J by 3 bases, with 7 bases between. This CDR3 has 14 residues.

The chain links TRBV6-2 or TRBV6-3 to TRBJ1-6; a possible D gene is TRBD1 (6 bases). V lost 2 bases to trimming and J lost 6 bases, with 8 bases between them. The CDR3 has 14 amino acids. Germline assignment: CDR1 MNHEY and CDR2 SVGEGT. The CDR3 DNA reads as TGTGCCAGCAGTTACCTACAGGGTAATTCACCCCTCCACTTT. Translation gives CASSYLQGNSPLHF.

The V and J genes are TRBV9 and TRBJ2-5; D is perhaps TRBD2 (5 bases). This CDR3 is built from 17 residues. V was pared by 4 bases and J by 4 bases, with 23 bases between. Germline-derived CDR1 and CDR2 are SGDLS and YYNGEE. The CDR3 reads CASSPGERPTTSETQYF. CDR3 DNA: TGTGCCAGCAGCCCCGGGGAACGACCTACCACCTCAGAGACCCAGTACTTC.

The chain recombines TRBV19 with TRBJ2-2, with D unresolved. There are 14 residues in the CDR3. CDR1 is LNHDA, CDR2 SQIVND, per germline (reference sequence). V was clipped by 2 bases and J by 3 bases, with 7 bases between them. CDR3 DNA sequence: TGTGCCAGTAGTATAAACAGAGACACCGGGGAGCTGTTTTTT. This sequence encodes CASSINRDTGELFF.

The chain carries TRBV29-1 and TRBJ2-2; the D gene is possibly TRBD2 (6 bases). CDR1 SQVTM and CDR2 ANQGSEA come from the germline V gene. CDR3 size: 19 residues. With 7 bases removed from V and 2 bases from J, the gap between germline ends came to 29 bases. CDR3 sequence: CSAAPRGVLGGPNTGELFF. CDR3 bases: TGCAGCGCAGCTCCCCGGGGCGTTTTGGGGGGACCAAACACCGGGGAGCTGTTTTTT.

This clone appeared a single time. This rearrangement joins TRBV18 to TRBJ2-7, with 10 bases fitting TRBD1. CDR3 size: 14 residues. V dropped 2 bases and J dropped 5; count of bases not matched to a gene: 3. In germline, CDR1 is KGHSH, CDR2 LQKENI. The chain's CDR3 is CASSPRDRGHEQYF. The DNA for the CDR3 is TGTGCCAGCTCACCAAGGGACAGGGGACACGAGCAGTACTTC.

The V gene is TRBV2, the J gene TRBJ1-5; no clear D gene. Germline V lookup: CDR1 SNHLY, CDR2 FYNNEI. The V and J ends lost 1 base and 5 bases respectively, with 6 bases between them. This CDR3 is 13 amino acids long. CDR3 DNA: TGTGCCAGCAGTGAAGGGGGAGATCAGCCCCAGCATTTT. Translation: CASSEGGDQPQHF.

The V call is TRBV9, the J call TRBJ1-6; D remains ambiguous. The CDR3 is made up of 13 amino acids. V lost 5 bases, J lost 0 bases, and 3 bases lay in between. CDR1 is SGDLS, CDR2 YYNGEE, per germline. CDR3: CASRSSYNSPLHF. The DNA for the CDR3 is TGTGCCAGCAGGAGCTCCTATAATTCACCCCTCCACTTT.

The gene calls are TRBV14 and TRBJ2-7; D unclear. V was cut by 2 bases and J by 6 bases, with 8 bases left in between. The germline V gene encodes CDR1 SGHDN and CDR2 FVKESK. The CDR3 runs to 12 residues. CDR3 in DNA: TGTGCCAGCAGCCAATCGCGGAGCGAGCAGTACTTC. Protein product: CASSQSRSEQYF.

The V and J genes are TRBV9 and TRBJ2-7, with 7 bases aligning to TRBD1. Germline CDR1 is SGDLS and CDR2 is YYNGEE. V shed 3 bases, J shed 5 bases, and the junction held 8 bases outside the gene matches. The CDR3 loop spans 14 amino acids. The CDR3 loop reads CASSAGGNFDEQYF. CDR3 DNA sequence: TGTGCCAGCAGCGCAGGGGGAAACTTCGACGAGCAGTACTTC.

The chain uses TRBV7-2 and TRBJ2-1; TRBD2 is a possible D gene (6 bases). Looked up from germline, CDR1 is SGHTA and CDR2 is FQGNSA. V shed 6 bases and J shed 15 bases, with 18 bases lying between them. The CDR3 loop spans 12 amino acids. CDR3 bases: TGTGCCAGCAGTTGGTTGGTAGCGGCCTTGTTCTTC. Translation gives CASSWLVAALFF.

The gene calls are TRBV10-3 and TRBJ2-2; 8 bases match TRBD1. The ends lost 3 bases at V and 6 bases at J; junction bases unmatched: 15. The CDR3 consists of 18 residues. CDR1 and CDR2 from the germline V gene are ENHRY and SYGVKD. In nucleotides, the CDR3 is TGTGCCATCAGTGACTCCGCAGCCGGGACAGGAGGCTCCGGGGAGCTGTTTTTT. It is translated as CAISDSAAGTGGSGELFF.

This chain joins TRBV7-3 and TRBJ2-5, with 8 bases identical to TRBD2. The CDR3 is made up of 16 amino acids. Germline V gene data show CDR1 as SGHTA and CDR2 as FQGTGA. The ends lost 1 base at V and 3 bases at J; junction bases unmatched: 7. The CDR3 nucleotides are TGTGCCAGCAGCTTAATGCCCAGCGGGGGTAAAGAGACCCAGTACTTC. Residues: CASSLMPSGGKETQYF.

The gene calls are TRBV5-1 and TRBJ2-3, with D tentatively TRBD2 (6 bases). The CDR3 loop spans 15 amino acids. From germline, CDR1 is SGHRS and CDR2 YFSETQ. Trimming cost V 6 bases and J 7 bases, with 21 bases left between them. CDR3 loop: CASNRAGGSGNTQYF. In nucleotides, the CDR3 is TGCGCCAGCAATCGAGCGGGCGGGTCCGGGAATACGCAGTATTTT.